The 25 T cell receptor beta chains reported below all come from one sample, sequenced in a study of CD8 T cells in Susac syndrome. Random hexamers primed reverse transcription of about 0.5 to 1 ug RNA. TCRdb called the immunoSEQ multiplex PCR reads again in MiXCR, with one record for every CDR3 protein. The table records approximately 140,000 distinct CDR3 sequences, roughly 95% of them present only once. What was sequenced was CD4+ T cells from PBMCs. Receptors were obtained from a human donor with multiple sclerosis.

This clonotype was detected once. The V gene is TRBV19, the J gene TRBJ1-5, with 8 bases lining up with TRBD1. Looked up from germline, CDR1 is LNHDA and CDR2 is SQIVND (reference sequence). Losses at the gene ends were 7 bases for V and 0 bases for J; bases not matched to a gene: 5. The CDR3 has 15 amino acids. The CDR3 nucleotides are TGTGCCAGTACCCGACAGGGGATTAGCAATCAGCCCCAGCATTTT. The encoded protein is CASTRQGISNQPQHF.

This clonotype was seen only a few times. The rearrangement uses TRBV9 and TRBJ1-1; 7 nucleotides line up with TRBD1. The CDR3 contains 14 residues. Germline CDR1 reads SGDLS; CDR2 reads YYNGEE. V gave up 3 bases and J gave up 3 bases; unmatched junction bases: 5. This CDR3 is CASSAQTGDTEAFF. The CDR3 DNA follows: TGTGCCAGCAGCGCTCAAACAGGGGACACTGAAGCTTTCTTT. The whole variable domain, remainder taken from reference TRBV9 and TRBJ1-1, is DSGVTQTPKHLITATGQRVTLRCSPRSGDLSVYWYQQSLDQGLQFLIQYYNGEERAKGNILERFSAQQFPDLHSELNLSSLELGDSALYFCASSAQTGDTEAFFGQGTRLTVV.

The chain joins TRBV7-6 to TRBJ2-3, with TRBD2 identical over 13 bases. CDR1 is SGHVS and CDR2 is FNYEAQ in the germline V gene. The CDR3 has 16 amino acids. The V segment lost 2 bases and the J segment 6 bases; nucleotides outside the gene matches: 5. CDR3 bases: TGTGCCAGCAGCTTAAGACTAGCGGGAGGATCGGATACGCAGTATTTT. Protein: CASSLRLAGGSDTQYF.

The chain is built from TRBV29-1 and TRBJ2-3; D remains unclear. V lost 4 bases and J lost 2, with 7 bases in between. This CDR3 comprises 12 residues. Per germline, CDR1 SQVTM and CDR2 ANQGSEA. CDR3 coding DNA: TGCAGCGTTGCGTCGGTCACAGATACGCAGTATTTT. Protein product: CSVASVTDTQYF.

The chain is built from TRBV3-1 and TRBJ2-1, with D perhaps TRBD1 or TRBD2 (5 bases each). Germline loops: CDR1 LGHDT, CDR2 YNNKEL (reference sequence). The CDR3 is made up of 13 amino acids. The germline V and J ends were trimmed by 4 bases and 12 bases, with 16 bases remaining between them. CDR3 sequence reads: CASSPGRSVWQFF. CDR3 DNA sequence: TGTGCCAGCAGCCCGGGACGAAGTGTCTGGCAGTTCTTC.

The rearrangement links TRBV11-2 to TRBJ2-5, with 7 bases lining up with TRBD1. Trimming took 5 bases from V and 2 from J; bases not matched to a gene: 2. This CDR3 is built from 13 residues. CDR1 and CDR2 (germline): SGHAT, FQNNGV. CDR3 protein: CASSKGQQETQYF. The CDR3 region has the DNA TGTGCCAGCAGCAAGGGACAGCAAGAGACCCAGTACTTC. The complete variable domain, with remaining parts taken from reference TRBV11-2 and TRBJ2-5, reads EAGVAQSPRYKIIEKRQSVAFWCNPISGHATLYWYQQILGQGPKLLIQFQNNGVVDDSQLPKDRFSAERLKGVDSTLKIQPAKLEDSAVYLCASSKGQQETQYFGPGTRLLVL.

The CDR3 region is CASSLIRDETQYF. DNA for the CDR3: TGTGCCAGCAGCTTAATCAGGGATGAGACCCAGTACTTC. The V call is TRBV7-6, the J call TRBJ2-5; a possible D gene is TRBD1 (5 bases). Germline values: CDR1 SGHVS, CDR2 FNYEAQ. The CDR3 is 13 residues long. The V end lost 2 bases, the J end lost 5 bases, and 9 bases lay between the germline ends.

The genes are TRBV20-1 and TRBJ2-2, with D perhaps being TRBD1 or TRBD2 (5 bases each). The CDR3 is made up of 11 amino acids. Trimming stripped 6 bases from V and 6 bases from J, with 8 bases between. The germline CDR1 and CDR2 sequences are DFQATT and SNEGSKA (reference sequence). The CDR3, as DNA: TGCAGTGCGAGGGGACCCGGGGAGCTGTTTTTT. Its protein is CSARGPGELFF.

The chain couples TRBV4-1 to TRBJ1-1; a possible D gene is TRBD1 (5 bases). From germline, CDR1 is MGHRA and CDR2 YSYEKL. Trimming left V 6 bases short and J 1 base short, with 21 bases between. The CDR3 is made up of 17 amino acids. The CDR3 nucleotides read TGCGCCAGCAGACGCGAAACCGGGACTCATAAGAACACTGAAGCTTTCTTT. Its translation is CASRRETGTHKNTEAFF.

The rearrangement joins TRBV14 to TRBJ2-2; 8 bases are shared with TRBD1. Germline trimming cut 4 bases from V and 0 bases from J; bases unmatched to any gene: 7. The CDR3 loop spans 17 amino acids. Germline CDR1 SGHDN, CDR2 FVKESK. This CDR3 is CASSPQWGQANTGELFF. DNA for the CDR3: TGTGCCAGCAGCCCCCAGTGGGGACAGGCGAACACCGGGGAGCTGTTTTTT. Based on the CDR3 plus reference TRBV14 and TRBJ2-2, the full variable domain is EAGVTQFPSHSVIEKGQTVTLRCDPISGHDNLYWYRRVMGKEIKFLLHFVKESKQDESGMPNNRFLAERTGGTYSTLKVQPAELEDSGVYFCASSPQWGQANTGELFFGEGSRLTVL.

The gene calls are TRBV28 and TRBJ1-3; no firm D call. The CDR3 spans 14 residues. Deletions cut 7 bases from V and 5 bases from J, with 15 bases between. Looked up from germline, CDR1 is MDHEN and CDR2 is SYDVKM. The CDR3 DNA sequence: TGTGCCAGCAACCCCGGGAGGGAGAGAAACACCATATATTTT. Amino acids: CASNPGRERNTIYF.

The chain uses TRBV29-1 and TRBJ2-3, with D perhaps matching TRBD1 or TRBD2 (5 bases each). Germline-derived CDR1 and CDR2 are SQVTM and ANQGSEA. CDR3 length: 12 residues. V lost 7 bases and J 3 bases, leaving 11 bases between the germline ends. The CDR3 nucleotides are TGCAGCGCCGGATGGGGGACAGATACGCAGTATTTT. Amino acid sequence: CSAGWGTDTQYF.

The CDR3 DNA is TGCGCCAGCAGCCCTCTAAGTAGCGGGGGCACCGGGGAGCTGTTTTTT. It is translated as CASSPLSSGGTGELFF. This chain connects TRBV4-3 to TRBJ2-2; 9 bases agree with TRBD2. In germline, CDR1 is LGHNA, CDR2 YSLEER. CDR3 length equals 16 residues. The trim removed 4 bases at V and 4 bases at J, leaving 7 bases unmatched.

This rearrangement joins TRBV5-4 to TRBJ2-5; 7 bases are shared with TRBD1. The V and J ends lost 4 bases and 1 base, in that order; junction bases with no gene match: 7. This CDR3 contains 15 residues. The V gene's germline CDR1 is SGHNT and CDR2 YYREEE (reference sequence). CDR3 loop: CASSIKGAAQETQYF. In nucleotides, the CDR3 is TGTGCCAGCAGCATTAAGGGGGCGGCCCAAGAGACCCAGTACTTC.

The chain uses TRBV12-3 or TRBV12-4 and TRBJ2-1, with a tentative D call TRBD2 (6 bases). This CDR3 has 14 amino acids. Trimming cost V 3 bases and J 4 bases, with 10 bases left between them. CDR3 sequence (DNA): TGTGCCAGCAGTTTTAGTCGGGGGTACAATGAGCAGTTCTTC. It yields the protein CASSFSRGYNEQFF.

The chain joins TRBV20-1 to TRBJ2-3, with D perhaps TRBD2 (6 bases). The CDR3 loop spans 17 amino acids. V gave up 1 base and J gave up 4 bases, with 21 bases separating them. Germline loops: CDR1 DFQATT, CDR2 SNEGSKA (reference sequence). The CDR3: CSARALRLAPTSDTQYF. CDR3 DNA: TGCAGTGCTAGAGCCCTCCGGCTAGCGCCCACGTCAGATACGCAGTATTTT.

CDR3 nucleotide sequence: TGTGCCACCAGTGACCGGGGCAGCCCGACAGGGGATACGCAGTATTTT. This translates into CATSDRGSPTGDTQYF. The gene calls are TRBV24-1 and TRBJ2-3; 7 positions agree with TRBD1. After removal of 4 bases from V and 6 bases from J, the junction contained 12 bases not matched to a gene. CDR1 and CDR2 from the germline V gene are KGHDR and SFDVKD. The CDR3 runs to 16 residues.

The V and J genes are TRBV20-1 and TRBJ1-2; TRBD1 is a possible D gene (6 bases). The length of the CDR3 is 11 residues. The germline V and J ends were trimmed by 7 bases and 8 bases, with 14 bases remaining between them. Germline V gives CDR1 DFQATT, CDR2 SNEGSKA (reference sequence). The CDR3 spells CSVDRGWGYTF. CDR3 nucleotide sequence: TGCAGTGTGGACAGAGGGTGGGGCTACACCTTC.

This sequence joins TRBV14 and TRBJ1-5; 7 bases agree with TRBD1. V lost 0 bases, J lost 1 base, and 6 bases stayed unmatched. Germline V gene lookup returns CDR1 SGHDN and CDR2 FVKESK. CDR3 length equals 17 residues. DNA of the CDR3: TGTGCCAGCAGCCAAGATGGGGACAGCTTAAGCAATCAGCCCCAGCATTTT. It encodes CASSQDGDSLSNQPQHF.

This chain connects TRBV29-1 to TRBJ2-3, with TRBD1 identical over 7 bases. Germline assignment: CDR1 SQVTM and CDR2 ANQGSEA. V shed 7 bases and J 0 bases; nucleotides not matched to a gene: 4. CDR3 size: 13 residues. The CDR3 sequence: CSAGTDSTDTQYF. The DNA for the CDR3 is TGCAGCGCAGGGACAGACAGCACAGATACGCAGTATTTT.

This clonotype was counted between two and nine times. CDR3 DNA sequence: TGTGCCAGCAGCCTCGAACCTCGGACGACCGCAGGCATTCAGTACTTC. Its protein is CASSLEPRTTAGIQYF. The chain employs TRBV11-2 and TRBJ2-4; D remains unclear. Germline loops: CDR1 SGHAT, CDR2 FQNNGV. The CDR3 has 16 residues. Trimming took off 5 bases at V and 9 bases at J, with 23 bases between the two ends.

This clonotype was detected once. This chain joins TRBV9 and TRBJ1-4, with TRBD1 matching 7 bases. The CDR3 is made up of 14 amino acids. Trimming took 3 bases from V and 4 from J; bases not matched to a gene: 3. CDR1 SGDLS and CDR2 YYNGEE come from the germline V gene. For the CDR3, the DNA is TGTGCCAGCAGCGGAGGGGGCGTTAATGAAAAACTGTTTTTT. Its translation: CASSGGGVNEKLFF.

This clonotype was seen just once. This CDR3 is CSARSDETQYF. As DNA, the CDR3 is TGCAGCGCCCGCTCCGATGAGACCCAGTACTTC. The chain carries TRBV29-1 and TRBJ2-5, with D unresolved. Germline V CDR1 and CDR2: SQVTM, ANQGSEA. V was cut by 7 bases and J by 5 bases, with 11 bases left in between. CDR3 length equals 11 residues.

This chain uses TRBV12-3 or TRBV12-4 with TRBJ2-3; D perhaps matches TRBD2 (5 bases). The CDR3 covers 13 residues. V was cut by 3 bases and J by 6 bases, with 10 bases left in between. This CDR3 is CASSFRDRDTQYF. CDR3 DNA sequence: TGTGCCAGCAGTTTTCGGGATCGGGATACGCAGTATTTT.

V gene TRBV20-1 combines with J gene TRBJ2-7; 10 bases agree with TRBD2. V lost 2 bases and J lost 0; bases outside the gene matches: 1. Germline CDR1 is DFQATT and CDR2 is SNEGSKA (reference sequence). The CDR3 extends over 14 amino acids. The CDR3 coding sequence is TGCAGTGCTAGAAGCGGGAGGGGCTCCTACGAGCAGTACTTC. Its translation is CSARSGRGSYEQYF.